The T cell receptor beta chain described here comes from a study of CD8+CD57+ T cells in acquired aplastic anemia. Overall study: Roughly 3 ug was the average amount of DNA from sorted CD4+ and CD8+ cells.

This clonotype was observed at least ten times. Its target is not known. Study results and caveats: Patients were compared with controls for CD8+ Simpson's diversity, and no significant difference emerged. Patients and controls shared 25 to 30 CD8+ CDR3 sequences, which appeared highly expressed in patients and within their immunodominant clones.

Sequencing was done on patients that had shown CD8+CD57+ cell expansion by flow cytometry. Severe acquired aplastic anemia was the diagnosis recorded for all patients. The CDR3 is made up of 14 amino acids. Between the trimmed V and J ends, which lost 2 bases and 3 bases, there was a span of 7 bases. Per germline, CDR1 LNHDA and CDR2 SQIVND (reference sequence). The template for TCR beta VDJ and CDR3 sequence profiling was genomic DNA. In TCRdb, the reads were re-called with MiXCR into one record per CDR3 protein. This table has 210,000 or so distinct CDR3 sequences, around 49% appearing once. The chain is built from TRBV19 and TRBJ2-2, with no clear D. This TCR was recovered from a human donor with aplastic anemia. Sequenced: sorted CD4+, CD8+, or CD8+CD57+ T cells (not recorded which) from PBMCs. CDR3 nucleotide sequence: TGTGCCAGTAGTATATTCCGGTACACCGGGGAGCTGTTTTTT. Translating gives CASSIFRYTGELFF.